This TCR beta chain was documented in a study of blood T cell repertoires in COVID-19. Study overall: From the United States, Italy and Spain came samples of acute and convalescent COVID-19. From T cells, B-cell-depleted T cells, or PBMCs came the material, which was cDNA or gDNA.

Authors' analysis steps: Cell counts per sample came from amplifying reference gene primers. Generated by immunoSEQ multiplex PCR, the TCRdb table keeps only in-frame clones and is missing some. Clone size and V and J calls were adopted from that table, with D and trimming inferred from the DNA. This table has some 250,000 clones, around 88% appearing once. The TCR originated in a woman in her twenties or thirties who had recovered from COVID-19. Sequencing was done on a sample of peripheral blood.

The CDR3 reads CASSYSRQGVTATQYF. Written as DNA, the CDR3 is TGTGCCAGCAGTTACTCCCGACAGGGGGTGACGGCTACGCAGTATTTT. The chain links TRBV6-6 to TRBJ2-3; 9 bases match TRBD1. This CDR3 is 16 amino acids long. Germline V gene data show CDR1 as MNHNY and CDR2 as SVGAGI (reference sequence). Trimming removed 0 bases from V and 8 bases from J; junction bases left unmatched: 9.